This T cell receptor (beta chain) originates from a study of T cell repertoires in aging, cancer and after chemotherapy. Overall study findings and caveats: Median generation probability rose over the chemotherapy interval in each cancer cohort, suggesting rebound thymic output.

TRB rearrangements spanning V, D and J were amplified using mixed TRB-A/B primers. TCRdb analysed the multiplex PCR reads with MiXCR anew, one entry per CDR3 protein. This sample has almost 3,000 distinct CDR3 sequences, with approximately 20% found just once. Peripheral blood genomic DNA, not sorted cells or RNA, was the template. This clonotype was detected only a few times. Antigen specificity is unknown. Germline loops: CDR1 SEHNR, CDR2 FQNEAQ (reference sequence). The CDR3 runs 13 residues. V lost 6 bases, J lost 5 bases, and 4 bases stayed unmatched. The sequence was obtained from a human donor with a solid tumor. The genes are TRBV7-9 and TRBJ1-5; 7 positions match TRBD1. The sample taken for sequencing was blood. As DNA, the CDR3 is TGTGCCAGCAGTTCAGGGGGTCATCAGCCCCAGCATTTT. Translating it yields CASSSGGHQPQHF.